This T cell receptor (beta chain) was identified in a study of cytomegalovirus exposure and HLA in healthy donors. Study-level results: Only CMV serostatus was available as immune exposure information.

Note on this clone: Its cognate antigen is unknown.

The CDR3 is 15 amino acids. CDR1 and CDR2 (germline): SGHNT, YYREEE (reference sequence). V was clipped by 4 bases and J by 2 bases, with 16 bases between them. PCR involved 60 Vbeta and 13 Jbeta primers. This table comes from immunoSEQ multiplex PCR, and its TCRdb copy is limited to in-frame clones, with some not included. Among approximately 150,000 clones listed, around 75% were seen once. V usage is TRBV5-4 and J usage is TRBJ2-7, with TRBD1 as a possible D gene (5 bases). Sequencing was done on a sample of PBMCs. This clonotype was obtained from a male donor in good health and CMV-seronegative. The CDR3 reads CASSPPGSQTYEQYF. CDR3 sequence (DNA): TGTGCCAGCAGCCCGCCAGGGTCACAGACCTACGAGCAGTACTTC. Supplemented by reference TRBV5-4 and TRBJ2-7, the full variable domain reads ETGVTQSPTHLIKTRGQQVTLRCSSQSGHNTVSWYQQALGQGPQFIFQYYREEENGRGNFPPRFSGLQFPNYSSELNVNALELDDSALYLCASSPPGSQTYEQYFGPGTRLTVT.